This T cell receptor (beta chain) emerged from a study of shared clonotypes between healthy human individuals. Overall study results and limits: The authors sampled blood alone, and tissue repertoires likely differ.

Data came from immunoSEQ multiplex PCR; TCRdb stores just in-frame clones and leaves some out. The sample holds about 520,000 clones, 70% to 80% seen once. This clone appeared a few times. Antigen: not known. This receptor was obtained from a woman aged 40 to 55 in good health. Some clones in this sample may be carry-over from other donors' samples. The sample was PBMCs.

The CDR3 sequence: CASSQESSVNEQFF. CDR3 sequence (DNA): TGCGCCAGCAGCCAAGAAAGTAGCGTAAATGAGCAGTTCTTC. V gene TRBV4-1 combines with J gene TRBJ2-1, with a tentative D call TRBD2 (5 bases). Trimming pared 0 bases from V and 7 bases from J, leaving 10 bases between. The length of the CDR3 is 14 residues. Per the germline V gene, CDR1 is MGHRA and CDR2 is YSYEKL.